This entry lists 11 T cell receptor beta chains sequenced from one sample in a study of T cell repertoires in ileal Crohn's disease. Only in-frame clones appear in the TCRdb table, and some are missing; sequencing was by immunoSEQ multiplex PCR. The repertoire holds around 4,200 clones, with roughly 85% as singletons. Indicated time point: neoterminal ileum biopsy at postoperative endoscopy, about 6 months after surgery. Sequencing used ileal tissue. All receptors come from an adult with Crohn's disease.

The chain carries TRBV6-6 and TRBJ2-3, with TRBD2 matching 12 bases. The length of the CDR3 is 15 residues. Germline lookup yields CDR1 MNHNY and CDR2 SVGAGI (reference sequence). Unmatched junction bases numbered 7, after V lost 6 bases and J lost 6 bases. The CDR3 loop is CASSRPSGRGDTQYF. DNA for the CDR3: TGTGCCAGCAGCCGTCCTAGCGGGAGGGGGGATACGCAGTATTTT.

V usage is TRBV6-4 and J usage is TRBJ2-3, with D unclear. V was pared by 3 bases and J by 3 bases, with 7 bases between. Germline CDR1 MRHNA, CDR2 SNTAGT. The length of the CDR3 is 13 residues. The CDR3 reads CASSEGATDTQYF. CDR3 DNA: TGTGCCAGCAGTGAAGGAGCAACAGATACGCAGTATTTT.

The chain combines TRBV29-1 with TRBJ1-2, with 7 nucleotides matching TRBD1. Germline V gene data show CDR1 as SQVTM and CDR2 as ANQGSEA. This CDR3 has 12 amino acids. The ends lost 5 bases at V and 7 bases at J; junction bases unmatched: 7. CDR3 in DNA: TGCAGCGTTTCAGGGGGGGTTTCTGGCTACACCTTC. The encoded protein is CSVSGGVSGYTF.

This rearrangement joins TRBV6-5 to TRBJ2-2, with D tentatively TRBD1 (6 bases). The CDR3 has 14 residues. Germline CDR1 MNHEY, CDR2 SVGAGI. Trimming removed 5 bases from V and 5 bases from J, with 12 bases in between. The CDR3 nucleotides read TGTGCCAGCAGTCAAGGGGGTTCGACCGGGGAGCTGTTTTTT. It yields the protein CASSQGGSTGELFF.

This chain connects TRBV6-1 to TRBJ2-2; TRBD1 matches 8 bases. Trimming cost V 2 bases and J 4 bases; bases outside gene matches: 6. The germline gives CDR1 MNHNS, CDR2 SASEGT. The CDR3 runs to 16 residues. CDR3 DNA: TGTGCCAGCAGTGAAAGACAGGGGTTTGGCACCGGGGAGCTGTTTTTT. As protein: CASSERQGFGTGELFF.

This chain's CDR3 is CASSLYGDSGHTEAFF. CDR3 nucleotide sequence: TGTGCCAGCAGCTTGTACGGGGACAGCGGTCACACTGAAGCTTTCTTT. This chain connects TRBV5-6 to TRBJ1-1; TRBD1 aligns across 7 bases. This CDR3 comprises 16 residues. V lost 1 base, J lost 3 bases, and 9 bases stayed unmatched. In germline, CDR1 is SGHDT, CDR2 YYEEEE.

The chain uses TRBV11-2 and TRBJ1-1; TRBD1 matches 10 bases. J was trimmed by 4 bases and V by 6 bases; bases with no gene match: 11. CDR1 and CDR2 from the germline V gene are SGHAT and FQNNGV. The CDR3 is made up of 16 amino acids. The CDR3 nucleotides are TGTGCCAGCAGTAGGGACAGGGGTAAGGGGGGCACTGAAGCTTTCTTT. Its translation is CASSRDRGKGGTEAFF. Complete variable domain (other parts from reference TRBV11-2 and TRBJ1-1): EAGVAQSPRYKIIEKRQSVAFWCNPISGHATLYWYQQILGQGPKLLIQFQNNGVVDDSQLPKDRFSAERLKGVDSTLKIQPAKLEDSAVYLCASSRDRGKGGTEAFFGQGTRLTVV.

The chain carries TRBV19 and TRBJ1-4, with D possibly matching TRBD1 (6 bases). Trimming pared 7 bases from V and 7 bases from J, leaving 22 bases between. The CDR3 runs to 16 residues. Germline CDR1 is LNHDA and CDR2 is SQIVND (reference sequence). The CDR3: CASTPKSGGRGEKLFF. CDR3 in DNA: TGTGCCAGTACTCCAAAGAGCGGGGGGCGCGGTGAAAAACTGTTTTTT. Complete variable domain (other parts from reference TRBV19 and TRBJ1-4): DGGITQSPKYLFRKEGQNVTLSCEQNLNHDAMYWYRQDPGQGLRLIYYSQIVNDFQKGDIAEGYSVSREKKESFPLTVTSAQKNPTAFYLCASTPKSGGRGEKLFFGSGTQLSVL.

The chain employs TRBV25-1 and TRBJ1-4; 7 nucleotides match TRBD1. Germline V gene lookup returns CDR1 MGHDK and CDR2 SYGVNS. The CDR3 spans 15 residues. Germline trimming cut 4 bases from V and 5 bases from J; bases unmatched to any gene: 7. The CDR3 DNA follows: TGTGCCAGCAGTGCACAGGGGCCTCAAAATGAAAAACTGTTTTTT. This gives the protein CASSAQGPQNEKLFF.

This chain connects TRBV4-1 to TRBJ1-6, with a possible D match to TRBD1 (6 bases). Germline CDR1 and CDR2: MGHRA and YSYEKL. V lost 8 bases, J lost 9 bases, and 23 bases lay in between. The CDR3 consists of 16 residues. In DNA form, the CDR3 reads TGCGCCAGCCCAGACCGGGACACCGTCCCGGGTTCACCCCTCCACTTT. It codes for CASPDRDTVPGSPLHF.

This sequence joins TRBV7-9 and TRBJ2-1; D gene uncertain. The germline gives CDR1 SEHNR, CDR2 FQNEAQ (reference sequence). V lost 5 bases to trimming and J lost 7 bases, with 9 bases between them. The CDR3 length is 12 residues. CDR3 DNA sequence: TGTGCCAGCAGCGCCCCTTGGAATGAGCAGTTCTTC. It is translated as CASSAPWNEQFF.